This is a list of T cell receptor beta chains from one sample in a study of blood T cell repertoires in COVID-19. Clones were read by immunoSEQ multiplex PCR, and TCRdb kept only the in-frame ones, dropping some. The profile covers about 130,000 clones, with roughly three quarters appearing a single time and about 6% taken by the ten largest. The sequenced material came from PBMCs or T cells enriched from blood (not recorded which). These receptor sequences come from a woman aged 50 to 60 who had recovered from COVID-19. Both conserved end residues are part of each CDR3. Each record gives: V gene, clone size, J gene, D gene, CDR3 DNA, CDR3 protein. D genes are given only for firm matches. The listing skips clone size in some rows; elsewhere it reads once, few, many or a size class.

v_call: TRBV6-5; clone_size: -; j_call: TRBJ1-4; d_call: -; cdr3_nt: TGTGCCAGCAGAGGGGCAGGGACTCCCTATGAAAAACTGTTTTTT; cdr3_aa: CASRGAGTPYEKLFF
v_call: TRBV5-1; clone_size: few; j_call: TRBJ1-4; d_call: TRBD1; cdr3_nt: TGCGCCAGCAGTTATGATCCGGGACAGGCGACTGAAAAACTGTTTTTT; cdr3_aa: CASSYDPGQATEKLFF
v_call: TRBV19; clone_size: -; j_call: TRBJ1-5; d_call: -; cdr3_nt: TGTGCCAGTAGTATAGATCCTTATCAGCCCCAGCATTTT; cdr3_aa: CASSIDPYQPQHF
v_call: TRBV18; clone_size: -; j_call: TRBJ1-4; d_call: -; cdr3_nt: TGTGCCAGCTCCCGATACACAGGGTCGATCGGAGAAAAACTGTTTTTT; cdr3_aa: CASSRYTGSIGEKLFF
v_call: TRBV2; clone_size: many; j_call: TRBJ2-5; d_call: TRBD1; cdr3_nt: TGTGCCAGCAGTGAGAACAGGGGATTGTATGAGACCCAGTACTTC; cdr3_aa: CASSENRGLYETQYF
v_call: TRBV28; clone_size: once; j_call: TRBJ2-1; d_call: -; cdr3_nt: TGTGCCAGCAGTTCTCGCGGGGGCAGCTCCTACAATGAGCAGTTCTTC; cdr3_aa: CASSSRGGSSYNEQFF
v_call: TRBV5-4; clone_size: -; j_call: TRBJ2-5; d_call: -; cdr3_nt: TGTGCCAGCAGCTTGGCAGGGATCCAAGAGACCCAGTACTTC; cdr3_aa: CASSLAGIQETQYF
v_call: TRBV27; clone_size: -; j_call: TRBJ1-6; d_call: TRBD1; cdr3_nt: TGTGCCAGCAGCCGGGACAGGGGGCGGTATTCACCCCTCCACTTT; cdr3_aa: CASSRDRGRYSPLHF
v_call: TRBV11-3; clone_size: -; j_call: TRBJ2-3; d_call: -; cdr3_nt: TGTGCCAGCAGCTTGAATATAGGACTAAACACAGATACGCAGTATTTT; cdr3_aa: CASSLNIGLNTDTQYF
v_call: TRBV4-1; clone_size: -; j_call: TRBJ2-1; d_call: -; cdr3_nt: TGCGCCAGCAGCCAACCCTCGCGGGGCAATGAGCAGTTCTTC; cdr3_aa: CASSQPSRGNEQFF
v_call: TRBV11-3; clone_size: -; j_call: TRBJ1-1; d_call: TRBD1; cdr3_nt: TGTGCCAGCAGCAGACAGGGGATGAACACTGAAGCTTTCTTT; cdr3_aa: CASSRQGMNTEAFF
v_call: TRBV20-1; clone_size: -; j_call: TRBJ1-1; d_call: -; cdr3_nt: TGCAGTGTCGGGGGGTTGCGAGCTTTCTTT; cdr3_aa: CSVGGLRAFF
v_call: TRBV4-1; clone_size: many; j_call: TRBJ2-5; d_call: -; cdr3_nt: TGCGCCAGCAGCCAATGGCTCCAAGAGACCCAGTACTTC; cdr3_aa: CASSQWLQETQYF